Sequencing of this T cell receptor (beta chain) was carried out in a study of blood T cell repertoires in COVID-19. The V end lost 5 bases, the J end lost 3 bases, and 5 bases lay between the germline ends. The CDR3 is 13 amino acids. Germline assignment: CDR1 SEHNR and CDR2 FQNEAQ (reference sequence). Sequenced by immunoSEQ multiplex PCR; TCRdb stores in-frame clones only, minus some. The sample has around 100,000 clones, 70% to 80% seen once; the top ten hold about 12%. The sequenced sample was peripheral blood. The sequence came from a woman in her 70s with acute or convalescent COVID-19. The V gene is TRBV7-9, the J gene TRBJ1-6; D is uncertain. The CDR3: CASSRDYNSPLHF. The CDR3 DNA sequence: TGTGCCAGCAGCCGAGACTATAATTCACCCCTCCACTTT.